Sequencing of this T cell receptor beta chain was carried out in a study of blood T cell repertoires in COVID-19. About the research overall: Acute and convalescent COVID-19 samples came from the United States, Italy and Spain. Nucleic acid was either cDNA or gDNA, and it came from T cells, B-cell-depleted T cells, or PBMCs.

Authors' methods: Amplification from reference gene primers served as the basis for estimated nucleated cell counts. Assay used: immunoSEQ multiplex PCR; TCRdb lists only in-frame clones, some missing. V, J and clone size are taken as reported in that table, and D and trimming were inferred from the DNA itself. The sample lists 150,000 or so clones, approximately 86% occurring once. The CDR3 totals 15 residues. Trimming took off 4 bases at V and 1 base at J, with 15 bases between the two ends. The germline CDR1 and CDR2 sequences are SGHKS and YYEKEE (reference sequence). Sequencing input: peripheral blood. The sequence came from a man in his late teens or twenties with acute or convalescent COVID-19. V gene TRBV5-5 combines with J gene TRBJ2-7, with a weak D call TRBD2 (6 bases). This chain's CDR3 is CASSAQGRGSYEQYF. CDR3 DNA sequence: TGTGCCAGCAGCGCGCAGGGACGGGGGTCCTACGAGCAGTACTTC.